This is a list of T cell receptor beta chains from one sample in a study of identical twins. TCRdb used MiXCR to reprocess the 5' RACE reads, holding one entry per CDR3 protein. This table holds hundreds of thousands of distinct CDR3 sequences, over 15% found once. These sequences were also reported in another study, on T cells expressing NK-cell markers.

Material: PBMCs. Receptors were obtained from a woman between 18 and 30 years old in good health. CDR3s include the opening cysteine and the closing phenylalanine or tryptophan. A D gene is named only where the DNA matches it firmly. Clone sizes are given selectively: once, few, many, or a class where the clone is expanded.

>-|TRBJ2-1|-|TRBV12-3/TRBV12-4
CASSPDFNEQFF
TGTGCCAGCAGTCCGGACTTCAATGAGCAGTTCTTC
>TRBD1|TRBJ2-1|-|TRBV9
CASSVAGQGNNEQFF
TGTGCCAGCAGCGTGGCGGGACAGGGTAACAATGAGCAGTTCTTC
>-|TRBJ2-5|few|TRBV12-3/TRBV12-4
CASSFPPRETQYF
TGTGCCAGCAGTTTCCCCCCACGGGAGACCCAGTACTTC
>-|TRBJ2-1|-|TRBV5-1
CASSSDSGSYNEQFF
TGCGCCAGCAGCTCCGACTCCGGCTCCTACAATGAGCAGTTCTTC
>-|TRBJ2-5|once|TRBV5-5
CASKLTGRIQETQYF
TGTGCCAGCAAACTGACGGGACGGATCCAAGAGACCCAGTACTTC
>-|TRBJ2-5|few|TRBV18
CASSPQNRQETQYF
TGTGCCAGCTCACCACAGAATAGACAAGAGACCCAGTACTTC
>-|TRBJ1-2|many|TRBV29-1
CSVAENYGYTF
TGCAGCGTTGCAGAGAACTATGGCTACACCTTC
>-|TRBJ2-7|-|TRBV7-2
CASSFKRGELYEQYF
TGTGCCAGCAGCTTCAAGAGGGGAGAGCTCTACGAGCAGTACTTC
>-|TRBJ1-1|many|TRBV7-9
CASSLQDSPSAEAFF
TGTGCCAGCAGCTTACAGGACAGCCCTTCGGCCGAAGCTTTCTTT
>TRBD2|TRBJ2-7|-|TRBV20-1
CSAEKRDSYEQYF
TGCAGTGCGGAAAAGCGGGACTCCTACGAGCAGTACTTC
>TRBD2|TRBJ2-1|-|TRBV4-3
CASSQDRRGTSGFSYNEQFF
TGCGCCAGCAGCCAAGATCGCCGGGGTACTAGCGGGTTCTCCTACAATGAGCAGTTCTTC